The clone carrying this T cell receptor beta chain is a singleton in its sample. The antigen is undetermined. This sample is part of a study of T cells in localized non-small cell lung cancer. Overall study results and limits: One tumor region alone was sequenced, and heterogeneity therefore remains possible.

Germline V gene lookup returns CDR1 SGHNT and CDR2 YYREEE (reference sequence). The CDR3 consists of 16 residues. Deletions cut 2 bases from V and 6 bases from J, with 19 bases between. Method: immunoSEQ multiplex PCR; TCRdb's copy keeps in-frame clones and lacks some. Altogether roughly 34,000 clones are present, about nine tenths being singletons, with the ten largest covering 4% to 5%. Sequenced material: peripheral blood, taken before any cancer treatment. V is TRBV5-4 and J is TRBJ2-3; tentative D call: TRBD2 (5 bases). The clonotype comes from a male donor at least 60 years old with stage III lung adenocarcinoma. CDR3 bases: TGTGCCAGCAGCTTATCGTTAGCGCCCCCAGGTGATACGCAGTATTTT. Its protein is CASSLSLAPPGDTQYF.